The rows below give T cell receptor beta chains drawn from one sample of a study of response to subunit inactivated influenza vaccine. TCRdb re-called the RT-PCR reads with MiXCR, one entry per CDR3 protein. This sample carries more than 550,000 distinct CDR3 sequences, about 10% of them seen once, and the ten largest clones take around 10%. The sample was also linked to a second study, of T cells expressing NK-cell markers.

The material was PBMCs from blood, obtained on the day of vaccination. These receptors all come from a man aged 45-60 years who received an inactivated influenza vaccine. The CDR3 runs from the conserved cysteine through the conserved F or W. D genes are given only for firm matches. Clone size appears in some rows only: once, few, many, or a class for an expanded clone.

j_call: TRBJ2-1; clone_size: .; d_call: TRBD2; v_call: TRBV3-1; cdr3_nt: TGTGCCAGCAGCCATACACAGCGGGGCTACAATGAGCAGTTCTTC; cdr3_aa: CASSHTQRGYNEQFF
j_call: TRBJ1-4; clone_size: few; d_call: .; v_call: TRBV4-2; cdr3_nt: TGTGCCAGCAGCCGCGACGGGATGGATGAAAAACTGTTTTTT; cdr3_aa: CASSRDGMDEKLFF
j_call: TRBJ1-2; clone_size: few; d_call: .; v_call: TRBV29-1; cdr3_nt: TGCAGCCACCGACAGGATGGCTACACCTTC; cdr3_aa: CSHRQDGYTF
j_call: TRBJ1-5; clone_size: .; d_call: .; v_call: TRBV30; cdr3_nt: TGTGCCTGGAGTGTACCAGGGAGAAATCAGCCCCAGCATTTT; cdr3_aa: CAWSVPGRNQPQHF
j_call: TRBJ2-2; clone_size: .; d_call: TRBD2; v_call: TRBV7-2; cdr3_nt: TGTGCCAGCAGGCCCCAGGGGCGGGAGGTGACCGGGGAGCTGTTTTTT; cdr3_aa: CASRPQGREVTGELFF
j_call: TRBJ1-5; clone_size: many; d_call: .; v_call: TRBV20-1; cdr3_nt: TGCAGTGCTAGAGCTTCCGGGGGTTCCAAGGGTCCCCAGCATTTT; cdr3_aa: CSARASGGSKGPQHF
j_call: TRBJ2-2; clone_size: .; d_call: TRBD1; v_call: TRBV18; cdr3_nt: TGTGCCAGCTCACGGACAGGGGGCTACACCGGGGAGCTGTTTTTT; cdr3_aa: CASSRTGGYTGELFF
j_call: TRBJ2-1; clone_size: few; d_call: .; v_call: TRBV5-1; cdr3_nt: TGCGCCAGCAGCTTGGTCGGTATCCCCTCCTACAATGAGCAGTTCTTC; cdr3_aa: CASSLVGIPSYNEQFF
j_call: TRBJ1-2; clone_size: .; d_call: .; v_call: TRBV28; cdr3_nt: TGTGCCAGCAGTTTAAGACAGAGAACTAACTATGGCTACACCTTC; cdr3_aa: CASSLRQRTNYGYTF
j_call: TRBJ1-5; clone_size: few; d_call: .; v_call: TRBV18; cdr3_nt: TGTGCCAGCTCACCAATAGGGTATCAGCCCCAGCATTTT; cdr3_aa: CASSPIGYQPQHF
j_call: TRBJ1-1; clone_size: .; d_call: TRBD1; v_call: TRBV5-5; cdr3_nt: TGTGCCAGCAGCCTGTATGACAGGGCGGAGACTGAAGCTTTCTTT; cdr3_aa: CASSLYDRAETEAFF
j_call: TRBJ2-5; clone_size: few; d_call: .; v_call: TRBV7-9; cdr3_nt: TGTGCCAGCAGCTTATTTGGGAATCTACAAGAGACCCAGTACTTC; cdr3_aa: CASSLFGNLQETQYF
j_call: TRBJ1-4; clone_size: .; d_call: .; v_call: TRBV7-9; cdr3_nt: TGTGCCAGCAGCCCCCCCGGCACTAATGAAAAACTGTTTTTT; cdr3_aa: CASSPPGTNEKLFF
j_call: TRBJ2-1; clone_size: few; d_call: TRBD2; v_call: TRBV27; cdr3_nt: TGTGCCAGCGCATTGCAGGGCGGGGGGTTAAATGAGCAGTTCTTC; cdr3_aa: CASALQGGGLNEQFF
j_call: TRBJ1-5; clone_size: .; d_call: .; v_call: TRBV19; cdr3_nt: TGTGCCGGTGGGTTCGCGGAGTGGGGCAATCAGCCCCAGCATTTT; cdr3_aa: CAGGFAEWGNQPQHF
j_call: TRBJ1-1; clone_size: few; d_call: .; v_call: TRBV6-5; cdr3_nt: TGTGCCAGCAGTTACCACTTCGGCACTGAAGCTTTCTTT; cdr3_aa: CASSYHFGTEAFF
j_call: TRBJ2-5; clone_size: .; d_call: .; v_call: TRBV11-1; cdr3_nt: TGTGCCAGCAGCCTAGGGAAGGGGGTAGGGTTGAACCAAGAGACCCAGTACTTC; cdr3_aa: CASSLGKGVGLNQETQYF
j_call: TRBJ2-2; clone_size: few; d_call: TRBD1; v_call: TRBV7-2; cdr3_nt: TGTGCCAGCAGCCCCCGATCGACAGGGCTGAAGGCCGGGGAGCTGTTTTTT; cdr3_aa: CASSPRSTGLKAGELFF
j_call: TRBJ2-7; clone_size: few; d_call: .; v_call: TRBV20-1; cdr3_nt: TGCAGTGCCAGGGATACTCTAGCCTCATACGAGCAGTACTTC; cdr3_aa: CSARDTLASYEQYF
j_call: TRBJ1-1; clone_size: few; d_call: .; v_call: TRBV10-3; cdr3_nt: TGTGCCATCAGTGAGTCCGGGGGGAGGGACACTGAAGCTTTCTTT; cdr3_aa: CAISESGGRDTEAFF
j_call: TRBJ1-1; clone_size: .; d_call: TRBD1; v_call: TRBV7-8; cdr3_nt: TGTGCCAGCAGCTGGGACAGGGCGGGGGAAGCTTTCTTT; cdr3_aa: CASSWDRAGEAFF
j_call: TRBJ2-1; clone_size: few; d_call: TRBD2; v_call: TRBV28; cdr3_nt: TGTGCCAGCAGTCCCCCACTAGCGTTGAAGGGCTACAATGAGCAGTTCTTC; cdr3_aa: CASSPPLALKGYNEQFF
j_call: TRBJ2-1; clone_size: .; d_call: .; v_call: TRBV7-9; cdr3_nt: TGTGCCAGCAGCCCCCCCGGGACACCCAACAATGAGCAGTTCTTC; cdr3_aa: CASSPPGTPNNEQFF
j_call: TRBJ2-2; clone_size: few; d_call: .; v_call: TRBV6-1; cdr3_nt: TGTGCCAGCAGAGGGGACCCTAGGGGGTTCACCGGGGAGCTGTTTTTT; cdr3_aa: CASRGDPRGFTGELFF
j_call: TRBJ2-7; clone_size: many; d_call: TRBD2; v_call: TRBV5-1; cdr3_nt: TGCGCCAGCAGCTTTCTAGCGGCCTCCTACGAGCAGTACTTC; cdr3_aa: CASSFLAASYEQYF
j_call: TRBJ2-3; clone_size: few; d_call: .; v_call: TRBV28; cdr3_nt: TGTGCCAGCAGTTTAGATCAGGGGGGCGATACGCAGTATTTT; cdr3_aa: CASSLDQGGDTQYF
j_call: TRBJ2-7; clone_size: few; d_call: TRBD1; v_call: TRBV29-1; cdr3_nt: TGCAGCGTAGATCCTGGGACAGGGTTAGAGCAGTACTTC; cdr3_aa: CSVDPGTGLEQYF
j_call: TRBJ2-1; clone_size: .; d_call: .; v_call: TRBV19; cdr3_nt: TGTGCCAGTAGTATAGAGACGACAGGATACAATGAGCAGTTCTTC; cdr3_aa: CASSIETTGYNEQFF
j_call: TRBJ1-5; clone_size: .; d_call: TRBD1; v_call: TRBV12-3/TRBV12-4; cdr3_nt: TGTGCCAGCAAAACAGGGGGAGGCAATCAGCCCCAGCATTTT; cdr3_aa: CASKTGGGNQPQHF
j_call: TRBJ2-3; clone_size: few; d_call: .; v_call: TRBV12-3/TRBV12-4; cdr3_nt: TGTGCCAGCAGTCTAAGGGGGAGAGTGACAGATACGCAGTATTTT; cdr3_aa: CASSLRGRVTDTQYF
j_call: TRBJ2-7; clone_size: few; d_call: TRBD2; v_call: TRBV6-1; cdr3_nt: TGTGCCAGCAGAAGCGGGACGTCTAGCTCCTACGAGCAGTACTTC; cdr3_aa: CASRSGTSSSYEQYF
j_call: TRBJ1-1; clone_size: .; d_call: .; v_call: TRBV5-6; cdr3_nt: TGTGCCAGCAGCTTGGTAGTTGTGAACGCTGAAGCTTTCTTT; cdr3_aa: CASSLVVVNAEAFF
j_call: TRBJ1-4; clone_size: few; d_call: TRBD1; v_call: TRBV6-1; cdr3_nt: TGTGCCAGCAGCCCCGGGACAGGGGGCCTGGGAAAACTGTTTTTT; cdr3_aa: CASSPGTGGLGKLFF
j_call: TRBJ2-1; clone_size: few; d_call: .; v_call: TRBV7-9; cdr3_nt: TGTGCCAGCAGCTTCCGTTCCTACAATGAGCAGTTCTTC; cdr3_aa: CASSFRSYNEQFF
j_call: TRBJ1-5; clone_size: few; d_call: .; v_call: TRBV7-2; cdr3_nt: TGTGCCAGCAGCTTTTGGGCAAATCAGCCCCAGCATTTT; cdr3_aa: CASSFWANQPQHF
j_call: TRBJ2-1; clone_size: many; d_call: .; v_call: TRBV20-1; cdr3_nt: TGCAGTGCTAGCCGGCGGTCCAATGCCTACAATGAGCAGTTCTTC; cdr3_aa: CSASRRSNAYNEQFF
j_call: TRBJ2-3; clone_size: many; d_call: TRBD2; v_call: TRBV12-3/TRBV12-4; cdr3_nt: TGTGCCAGCACTCCGGGACTAGCAAGCGATACGCAGTATTTT; cdr3_aa: CASTPGLASDTQYF
j_call: TRBJ2-1; clone_size: .; d_call: TRBD1; v_call: TRBV7-8; cdr3_nt: TGTGCCAGCAGCTCGGGACAGGGGGGAACCTCCTACAATGAGCAGTTCTTC; cdr3_aa: CASSSGQGGTSYNEQFF
j_call: TRBJ2-7; clone_size: many; d_call: TRBD1; v_call: TRBV12-3/TRBV12-4; cdr3_nt: TGTGCCAGCAGGACAGGGGCATCCTACGAGCAGTACTTC; cdr3_aa: CASRTGASYEQYF
j_call: TRBJ2-5; clone_size: few; d_call: .; v_call: TRBV3-1; cdr3_nt: TGTGCCAGCAGCTACCTTGGAGGGTCGGAGACCCAGTACTTC; cdr3_aa: CASSYLGGSETQYF